The present entry profiles one TCR beta chain with its context. These data belong to a study of CD8 T cells in Susac syndrome. The V gene's germline CDR1 is MNHEY and CDR2 SVGAGI. This CDR3 comprises 14 residues. V was pared by 4 bases and J by 3 bases, with 3 bases of the junction left unmatched. A quantity of about 0.5 to 1 ug RNA underwent reverse transcription using random hexamers. TCRdb fed the immunoSEQ multiplex PCR reads into MiXCR, producing one record per CDR3 protein. The sample has approximately 280,000 distinct CDR3 sequences, roughly 85% seen once. The rearrangement uses TRBV6-5 and TRBJ2-5; 9 bases are shared with TRBD1. The sample comprised CD8+ T cells from PBMCs. The receptor's source is a human donor with multiple sclerosis. The CDR3 nucleotides are TGTGCCAGCAGTTCTACAGGGGGCAAAGAGACCCAGTACTTC. Translated, it gives CASSSTGGKETQYF.